This T cell receptor beta chain was profiled in a study of shared clonotypes between healthy human individuals. Note on this clone: Its antigen is not identified.

Findings and limits, study-wide: Donor scarcity curtailed the genetic and exposure-history diversity represented herein. Shared across a few donors were approximately 5% of the naive CD4 clonotypes.

The data were produced by immunoSEQ multiplex PCR, yet TCRdb's version contains in-frame clones alone and is incomplete. The table lists approximately 2.4 million clones, approximately 95% of them singletons, with 0.1% to 0.15% in the top ten. CDR3 length equals 14 residues. Between the trimmed V and J ends, which lost 5 bases and 2 bases, there was a span of 11 bases. Germline V gives CDR1 LGHNA, CDR2 YNFKEQ. Donors included only healthy HIV-negative adults lacking recent acute infections or vaccinations. The sequenced sample was naive CD4+ T cells sorted from blood. Described subset: CD45RA+ positively selected. This TCR was recovered from a man between 18 and 29 years old in good health. This chain uses TRBV4-2 with TRBJ2-3, with D maybe TRBD1 (5 bases). The CDR3 nucleotides read TGTGCCAGCAGCTTAAGGGGCGTCACAGATACGCAGTATTTT. Encoded protein: CASSLRGVTDTQYF.